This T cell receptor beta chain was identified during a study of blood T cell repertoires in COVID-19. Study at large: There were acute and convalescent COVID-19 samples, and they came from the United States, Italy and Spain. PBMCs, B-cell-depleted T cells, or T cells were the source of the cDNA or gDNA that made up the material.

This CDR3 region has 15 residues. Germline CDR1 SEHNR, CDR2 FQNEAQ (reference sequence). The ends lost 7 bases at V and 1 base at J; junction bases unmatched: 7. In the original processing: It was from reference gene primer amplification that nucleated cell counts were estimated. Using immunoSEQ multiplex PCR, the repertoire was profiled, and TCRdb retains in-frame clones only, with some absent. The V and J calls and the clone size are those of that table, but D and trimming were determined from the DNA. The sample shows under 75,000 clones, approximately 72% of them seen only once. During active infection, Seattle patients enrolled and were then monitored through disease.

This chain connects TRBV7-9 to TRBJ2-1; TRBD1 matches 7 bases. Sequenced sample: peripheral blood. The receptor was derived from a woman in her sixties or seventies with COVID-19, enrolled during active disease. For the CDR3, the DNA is TGTGCCAGCAAGGGGAACAGGGGTTCCTACAATGAGCAGTTCTTC. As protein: CASKGNRGSYNEQFF.